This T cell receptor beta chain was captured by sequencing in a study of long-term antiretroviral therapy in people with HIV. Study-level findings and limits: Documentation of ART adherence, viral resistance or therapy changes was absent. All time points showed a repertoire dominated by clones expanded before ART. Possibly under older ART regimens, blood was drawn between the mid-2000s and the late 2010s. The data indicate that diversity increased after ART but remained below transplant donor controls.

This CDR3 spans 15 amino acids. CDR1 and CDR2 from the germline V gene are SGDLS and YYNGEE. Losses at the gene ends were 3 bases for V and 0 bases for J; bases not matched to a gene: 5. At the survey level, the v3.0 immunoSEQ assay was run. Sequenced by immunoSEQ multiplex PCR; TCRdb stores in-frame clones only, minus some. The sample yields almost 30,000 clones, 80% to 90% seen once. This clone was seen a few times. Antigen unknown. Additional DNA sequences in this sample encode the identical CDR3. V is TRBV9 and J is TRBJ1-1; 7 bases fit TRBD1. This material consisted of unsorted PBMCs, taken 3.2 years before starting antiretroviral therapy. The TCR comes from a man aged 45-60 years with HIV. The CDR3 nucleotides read TGTGCCAGCAGCGCATACAGGGGAATGAACACTGAAGCTTTCTTT. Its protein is CASSAYRGMNTEAFF.